These T cell receptor beta chains were read from a single sample in a study of OX40 agonist ivuxolimab in advanced cancers. TCRdb's copy holds only in-frame clones and misses some; the assay was immunoSEQ multiplex PCR. The sample has 53,000 or so clones, over 65% seen once. The specimen was CD4+ or CD8+ T cells sorted from blood, collected in a trial of the OX40 agonist ivuxolimab. The receptors here all came from an adult with an advanced solid tumor such as melanoma, head and neck, liver or kidney cancer. The CDR3 runs from the conserved cysteine through the conserved F or W. D genes are given only for firm matches. Clone size appears in some rows only: once, few, many, or a class for an expanded clone.

CDR3 protein	CDR3 DNA	D gene	V gene	J gene	clone size
CASSPQRLAGASDTQYF	TGTGCCAGCTCACCCCAACGACTAGCGGGGGCGAGCGATACGCAGTATTTT	TRBD2	TRBV18	TRBJ2-3	once
CASSIDGRHGYTF	TGTGCCAGTAGTATAGATGGGCGTCATGGCTACACCTTC	.	TRBV19	TRBJ1-2	.
CASSLGAAGFSGANVLTF	TGCGCCAGCAGCTTGGGTGCGGCAGGGTTCTCTGGGGCCAACGTCCTGACTTTC	.	TRBV5-1	TRBJ2-6	.
CAISALPGLAGGSDTQYF	TGTGCCATCAGTGCATTACCGGGACTAGCGGGAGGTTCAGATACGCAGTATTTT	TRBD2	TRBV10-3	TRBJ2-3	.
CASSHFGAGVNTEAFF	TGTGCCAGCAGCCACTTCGGGGCAGGTGTGAACACTGAAGCTTTCTTT	.	TRBV28	TRBJ1-1	.
CASSLGQVRMGTEAFF	TGCGCCAGCAGCTTGGGACAGGTTCGGATGGGCACTGAAGCTTTCTTT	.	TRBV5-1	TRBJ1-1	.
CAARGVSTGNTIYF	TGTGCCGCCCGCGGGGTTTCGACTGGAAACACCATATATTTT	.	TRBV6-5	TRBJ1-3	.
CASSIAGTGGQPQHF	TGTGCCAGTAGTATAGCTGGTACAGGTGGTCAGCCCCAGCATTTT	.	TRBV19	TRBJ1-5	.
CAWKSVDTGELFF	TGTGCCTGGAAAAGTGTGGACACCGGGGAGCTGTTTTTT	.	TRBV30	TRBJ2-2	.
CASSKRGRGAGYTF	TGTGCCAGCAGCAAAAGGGGCAGGGGTGCGGGCTACACCTTC	.	TRBV21-1	TRBJ1-2	.
CASTQGASGANVLTF	TGTGCCAGCACCCAGGGCGCCTCTGGGGCCAACGTCCTGACTTTC	.	TRBV28	TRBJ2-6	.
CASSQGTSGPTYEQYF	TGCGCCAGCAGTCAAGGGACTAGCGGGCCCACCTACGAGCAGTACTTC	TRBD2	TRBV23-1	TRBJ2-7	.
CASSLDRRANEKLFF	TGTGCCAGCAGTTTGGACCGGAGGGCTAATGAAAAACTGTTTTTT	.	TRBV27	TRBJ1-4	.
CASSRLAGRANTQYF	TGTGCCAGCAGCCGCTTAGCGGGGCGGGCGAATACGCAGTATTTT	TRBD2	TRBV11-2	TRBJ2-3	.
CASSRGTSGIYNEQFF	TGTGCCAGCAGCCGGGGGACTAGCGGGATCTACAATGAGCAGTTCTTC	TRBD2	TRBV11-3	TRBJ2-1	.
CASSGGAIYGYTF	TGTGCCAGCAGTGGGGGGGCCATCTATGGCTACACCTTC	.	TRBV28	TRBJ1-2	.
CASSFRTEDQPQHF	TGTGCCAGCAGCTTCCGGACAGAAGATCAGCCCCAGCATTTT	.	TRBV27	TRBJ1-5	.
CASSLRPRPSGNTIYF	TGTGCCAGCTCACTTCGACCCCGTCCCTCTGGAAACACCATATATTTT	.	TRBV18	TRBJ1-3	.
CASSPGGVVQPQHF	TGTGCCAGCAGCCCGGGCGGGGTTGTTCAGCCCCAGCATTTT	.	TRBV2	TRBJ1-5	.
CASSQDGYGYTF	TGTGCCAGCAGCCAAGATGGGTATGGCTACACCTTC	.	TRBV4-2	TRBJ1-2	.
CASSDRDRRHSNYGYTF	TGTGCCAGTAGTGACCGGGACAGGAGGCATTCTAACTATGGCTACACCTTC	TRBD1	TRBV19	TRBJ1-2	.
CASRNPDGSGANVLTF	TGTGCCAGCAGAAACCCAGACGGCTCTGGGGCCAACGTCCTGACTTTC	.	TRBV27	TRBJ2-6	.